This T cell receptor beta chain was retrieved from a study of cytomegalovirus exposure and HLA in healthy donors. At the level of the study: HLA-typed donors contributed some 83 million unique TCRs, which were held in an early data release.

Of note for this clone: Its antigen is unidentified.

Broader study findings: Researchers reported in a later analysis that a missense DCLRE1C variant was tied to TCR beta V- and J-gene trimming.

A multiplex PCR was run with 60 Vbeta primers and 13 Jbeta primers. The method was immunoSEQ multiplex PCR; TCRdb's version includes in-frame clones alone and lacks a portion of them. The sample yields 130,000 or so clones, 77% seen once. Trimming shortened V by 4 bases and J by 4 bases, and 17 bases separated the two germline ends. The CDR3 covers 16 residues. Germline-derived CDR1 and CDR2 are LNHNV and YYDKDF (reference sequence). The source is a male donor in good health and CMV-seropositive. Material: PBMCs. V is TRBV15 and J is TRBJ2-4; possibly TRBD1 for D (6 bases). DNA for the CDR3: TGTGCCACCAGCACCCACCCACAGGGTAGGAAAAACATTCAGTACTTC. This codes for CATSTHPQGRKNIQYF.